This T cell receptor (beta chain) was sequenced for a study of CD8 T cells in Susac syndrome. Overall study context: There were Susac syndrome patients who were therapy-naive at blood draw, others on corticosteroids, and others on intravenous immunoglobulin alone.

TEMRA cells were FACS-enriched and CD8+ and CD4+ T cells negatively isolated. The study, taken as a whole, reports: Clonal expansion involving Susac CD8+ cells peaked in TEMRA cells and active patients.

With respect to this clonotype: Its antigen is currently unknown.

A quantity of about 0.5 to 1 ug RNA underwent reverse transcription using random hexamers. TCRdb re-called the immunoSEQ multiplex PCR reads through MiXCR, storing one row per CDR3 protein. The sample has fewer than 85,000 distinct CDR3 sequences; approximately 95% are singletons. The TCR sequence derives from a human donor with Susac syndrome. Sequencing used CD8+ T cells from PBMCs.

CDR3 coding DNA: TGCAGCGTTGTCGGAGGGTCTGGGGGGCTCCCCTACGAGCAGTACTTC. Amino acids: CSVVGGSGGLPYEQYF. The chain couples TRBV29-1 to TRBJ2-7; tentatively, D is TRBD1 or TRBD2 (6 bases each). CDR3 length: 16 residues. Deletions cut 4 bases from V and 2 bases from J, with 21 bases between. Germline V gene data show CDR1 as SQVTM and CDR2 as ANQGSEA.